These 18 T cell receptor beta chains share one sample of origin, sequenced in a study of control samples from healthy donors and cancer patients. Produced via immunoSEQ multiplex PCR; TCRdb's table is partial and in-frame only. The sample carries roughly 120,000 clones, around 90% recorded once. The specimen was blood. The receptors shown here come from a woman between 65 and 79 years old in good health.

This clone was seen once. The CDR3 DNA reads TGTGCCAGCAGCCAATCTTATACCCAGTACTTC. Translating it yields CASSQSYTQYF. V usage is TRBV11-2 and J usage is TRBJ2-5, with unresolved D. The length of the CDR3 is 11 residues. V was shortened by 5 bases and J by 8 bases, with 9 bases between the two germline ends. Germline CDR1 reads SGHAT; CDR2 reads FQNNGV.

The chain links TRBV11-2 to TRBJ1-1, with TRBD1 matching 7 bases. Per the germline V gene, CDR1 is SGHAT and CDR2 is FQNNGV. The CDR3 loop spans 15 amino acids. Trimming removed 0 bases from V and 5 bases from J; junction bases left unmatched: 6. The CDR3 here is CASSLDLAGGTEAFF. The CDR3 bases are TGTGCCAGCAGCTTAGATTTGGCAGGGGGGACTGAAGCTTTCTTT.

The gene calls are TRBV9 and TRBJ1-4, with TRBD1 matching over 8 bases. The CDR3 runs 14 residues. The V gene end was trimmed by 3 bases and the J gene end by 8 bases; junction bases not matched to a gene: 6. Per the germline V gene, CDR1 is SGDLS and CDR2 is YYNGEE. CDR3 sequence: CASSGGQGPEKLFF. The DNA of the CDR3 is TGTGCCAGCAGCGGAGGACAGGGTCCGGAAAAACTGTTTTTT.

The gene calls are TRBV19 and TRBJ1-2, with a tentative D call TRBD1 (5 bases). V was shortened by 3 bases and J by 6 bases, with 14 bases between the two germline ends. The germline V gene has CDR1 LNHDA and CDR2 SQIVND (reference sequence). The CDR3 sequence is 14 residues long. The CDR3 DNA reads as TGTGCCAGTAGTATTGACAGAGCTATTGATGGCTACACCTTC. Translating it yields CASSIDRAIDGYTF.

This clone turned up a few times. The chain carries TRBV3-1 (or the pseudogene TRBV3-2) and TRBJ1-1, with 10 bases lining up with TRBD1. V shed 1 base and J 4 bases; nucleotides not matched to a gene: 6. Germline values: CDR1 LGHDT, CDR2 YNNKEL (reference sequence). This CDR3 has 16 residues. The CDR3 DNA reads as TGTGCCAGCAGCCAAGGGACAGGGGGTACCGCCACTGAAGCTTTCTTT. Translation: CASSQGTGGTATEAFF.

This chain connects TRBV27 to TRBJ2-1; D is unclear. CDR1 MNHEY and CDR2 SMNVEV come from the germline V gene (reference sequence). The CDR3 has 14 residues. With 6 bases removed from V and 1 base from J, the gap between germline ends came to 10 bases. CDR3 in amino acids: CASSRSGSYNEQFF. The CDR3 coding sequence is TGTGCCAGCAGCCGAAGTGGGTCCTACAATGAGCAGTTCTTC.

A word on this clone: An end of the junction does not agree with germline; a read error may underlie this. This rearrangement joins TRBV6-6 to TRBJ2-7; 7 bases align to TRBD2. Germline CDR1 is MNHNY and CDR2 is SVGAGI (reference sequence). The CDR3 is 15 residues long. This CDR3 reads CTSSYSIRGDGEQYF. The CDR3 bases are TGTACCAGCAGTTACTCGATACGGGGGGATGGCGAGCAGTACTTC.

This clone turned up a few times. This rearrangement joins TRBV29-1 to TRBJ2-3; the D is unclear. The V and J ends lost 5 bases and 0 bases respectively, with 12 bases between them. The CDR3 is 14 amino acids. The V gene's germline CDR1 is SQVTM and CDR2 ANQGSEA. CDR3 in DNA: TGCAGCGTTTCGACCAGCGCTAGCACAGATACGCAGTATTTT. This encodes CSVSTSASTDTQYF.

The table lists this clone with a count of one. The chain carries TRBV18 and TRBJ1-2, with TRBD1 matching 12 bases. This CDR3 has 16 residues. V was pared by 3 bases and J by 2 bases, with 4 bases of the junction left unmatched. Per the germline V gene, CDR1 is KGHSH and CDR2 is LQKENI. The CDR3 loop is CASSPGGTGGNYGYTF. CDR3 bases: TGTGCCAGCTCACCGGGCGGGACAGGGGGCAACTATGGCTACACCTTC.

The chain couples TRBV7-2 to TRBJ2-2; D gene unclear. The germline gives CDR1 SGHTA, CDR2 FQGNSA. Trimming took 4 bases from V and 1 from J, leaving 7 bases between them. This CDR3 has 14 residues. This chain's CDR3 is CASSSKWNTGELFF. CDR3 bases: TGTGCCAGCAGCTCAAAATGGAACACCGGGGAGCTGTTTTTT.

The chain uses TRBV5-1 and TRBJ2-1; 10 positions agree with TRBD2. The CDR3 is 17 amino acids. The germline gives CDR1 SGHRS, CDR2 YFSETQ. Germline trimming cut 0 bases from V and 1 base from J; bases unmatched to any gene: 4. CDR3 sequence: CASSLGASGGSYNEQFF. The CDR3 DNA reads TGCGCCAGCAGCTTGGGGGCTAGCGGGGGATCCTACAATGAGCAGTTCTTC. The complete variable domain, with remaining parts taken from reference TRBV5-1 and TRBJ2-1, reads KAGVTQTPRYLIKTRGQQVTLSCSPISGHRSVSWYQQTPGQGLQFLFEYFSETQRNKGNFPGRFSGRQFSNSRSEMNVSTLELGDSALYLCASSLGASGGSYNEQFFGPGTRLTVL.

The DNA of the CDR3 is TGTGCCAGTAGTATAGGGGACATTAACAATCAGCCCCAGCATTTT. It is translated as CASSIGDINNQPQHF. V usage is TRBV19 and J usage is TRBJ1-5, with D perhaps matching TRBD1 (6 bases). Germline V gene sequence: CDR1 LNHDA, CDR2 SQIVND (reference sequence). The CDR3 is made up of 15 amino acids. V was trimmed by 1 base and J by 3 bases, leaving 10 bases between them.

This clone was recorded once. The chain has TRBV18 and TRBJ1-4, with no clear D. V lost 0 bases, J lost 3 bases, and 14 bases lay in between. The CDR3 extends over 17 amino acids. Germline CDR1 and CDR2: KGHSH and LQKENI. The CDR3 region has the DNA TGTGCCAGCTCACCACCGTCTCGGGCGAGGGCTAATGAAAAACTGTTTTTT. Translation: CASSPPSRARANEKLFF.

The chain joins TRBV9 to TRBJ2-3; D remains unclear. Trimming pared 0 bases from V and 8 bases from J, leaving 16 bases between. The germline V gene has CDR1 SGDLS and CDR2 YYNGEE. The CDR3 totals 15 residues. The CDR3 sequence: CASSVDVSTLATQYF. The CDR3 coding sequence is TGTGCCAGCAGCGTAGATGTCTCCACTCTGGCTACGCAGTATTTT.

The chain combines TRBV7-9 with TRBJ1-3, with D uncertain. CDR3 size: 12 residues. Germline assignment: CDR1 SEHNR and CDR2 FQNEAQ (reference sequence). Trimming cost V 5 bases and J 4 bases, with 6 bases left between them. The CDR3 here is CASSTTGNTIYF. CDR3 sequence (DNA): TGTGCCAGCAGCACGACAGGAAACACCATATATTTT.

The V call is TRBV19, the J call TRBJ2-2, with unresolved D. The CDR3 loop spans 14 amino acids. Trimming pared 7 bases from V and 3 bases from J, leaving 12 bases between. CDR1 is LNHDA and CDR2 is SQIVND in the germline V gene (reference sequence). This CDR3 is CASTAIDYTGELFF. The CDR3 nucleotides read TGTGCCAGTACCGCCATTGACTACACCGGGGAGCTGTTTTTT. Combining the CDR3 with reference TRBV19 and TRBJ2-2 gives the whole variable domain DGGITQSPKYLFRKEGQNVTLSCEQNLNHDAMYWYRQDPGQGLRLIYYSQIVNDFQKGDIAEGYSVSREKKESFPLTVTSAQKNPTAFYLCASTAIDYTGELFFGEGSRLTVL.

The chain has TRBV9 and TRBJ2-2, with D perhaps TRBD2 (7 bases). Germline CDR1 and CDR2: SGDLS and YYNGEE. The CDR3 extends over 16 amino acids. V was shortened by 0 bases and J by 7 bases, with 16 bases between the two germline ends. The CDR3 reads CASSVDAGARNGELFF. The CDR3 bases are TGTGCCAGCAGCGTAGATGCGGGGGCGAGGAACGGGGAGCTGTTTTTT.

The rearrangement links TRBV7-3 to TRBJ2-1; tentative D call: TRBD1 (5 bases). Germline values: CDR1 SGHTA, CDR2 FQGTGA. CDR3 size: 13 residues. Trimming shortened V by 5 bases and J by 3 bases, and 8 bases separated the two germline ends. The CDR3 spells CASSPDSYNEQFF. The CDR3 region has the DNA TGTGCCAGCAGCCCAGACAGCTACAATGAGCAGTTCTTC.